Each of the 19 T cell receptor beta chains below was sequenced from the same sample in a study of blood T cell repertoires in COVID-19. Repertoires were generated with immunoSEQ multiplex PCR, while TCRdb's copy carries only in-frame clones and drops some. The sample carries around 290,000 clones, around 90% recorded once. What was sequenced was PBMCs or T cells enriched from blood (not recorded which). These receptors were collected from a woman aged 40 to 50 who had recovered from COVID-19.

This CDR3 is CASRASGEGAGELFF. CDR3 bases: TGTGCCAGCAGAGCTAGCGGAGAAGGGGCCGGGGAGCTGTTTTTT. V usage is TRBV4-2 and J usage is TRBJ2-2; 7 bases match TRBD2. The germline CDR1 and CDR2 sequences are LGHNA and YNFKEQ. The CDR3 sequence is 15 residues long. The J segment lost 6 bases and the V segment lost 6 bases, leaving 10 bases of the junction unmatched.

V and J are TRBV12-2 and TRBJ1-1. TRBV12-2 is a known pseudogene. CDR3 length: 17 amino acids. Here the CDR3 reads CASRLNLNGQRLRGAFF. The CDR3 nucleotides are TGTGCAAGTCGCTTAAATTTAAACGGACAGCGTCTGCGGGGGGCTTTCTTT.

V and J are TRBV19 and TRBJ2-5, with TRBD2 identical over 14 bases. J was trimmed by 5 bases and V by 6 bases; bases with no gene match: 8. CDR1 is LNHDA, CDR2 SQIVND, per germline (reference sequence). This CDR3 has 16 amino acids. CDR3 residues: CASRMTSGRAGETQYF. The CDR3 bases are TGTGCCAGTAGGATGACTAGCGGGAGGGCTGGGGAGACCCAGTACTTC.

The V gene is TRBV7-3, the J gene TRBJ2-1, with D maybe TRBD1 (5 bases). With 2 bases removed from V and 7 bases from J, the gap between germline ends came to 18 bases. This CDR3 is 16 amino acids long. Germline V gene data show CDR1 as SGHTA and CDR2 as FQGTGA. CDR3 sequence: CASSLGQGLDGNEQFF. In DNA, the CDR3 is TGTGCCAGCAGCTTAGGGCAGGGTCTGGACGGGAATGAGCAGTTCTTC.

The chain carries TRBV18 and TRBJ2-1; 9 nucleotides match TRBD1. The CDR3 runs 15 residues. CDR1 and CDR2 (germline): KGHSH, LQKENI. Trimming took 5 bases from V and 6 from J; bases not matched to a gene: 8. CDR3 DNA sequence: TGTGCCAGCTCAGGCCGGGACAGGGTGACCAATGAGCAGTTCTTC. This encodes CASSGRDRVTNEQFF.

The rearrangement uses TRBV11-2 and TRBJ1-5; weak D call: TRBD1 (5 bases). V shed 0 bases and J shed 5 bases, with 11 bases lying between them. The CDR3 totals 15 residues. Germline V gene data show CDR1 as SGHAT and CDR2 as FQNNGV. CDR3 nucleotide sequence: TGTGCCAGCAGCTTAGAGGGTGCGGGGCATCAGCCCCAGCATTTT. This sequence encodes CASSLEGAGHQPQHF. Full variable domain (missing parts from reference TRBV11-2 and TRBJ1-5): EAGVAQSPRYKIIEKRQSVAFWCNPISGHATLYWYQQILGQGPKLLIQFQNNGVVDDSQLPKDRFSAERLKGVDSTLKIQPAKLEDSAVYLCASSLEGAGHQPQHFGDGTRLSIL.

This clone was observed a few times. The chain links TRBV18 to TRBJ2-1, with 8 bases matching TRBD2. CDR1 KGHSH and CDR2 LQKENI come from the germline V gene. The CDR3 loop spans 15 amino acids. V dropped 2 bases and J dropped 6; count of bases not matched to a gene: 6. As DNA, the CDR3 is TGTGCCAGCTCACCATTTAGCGGGATTCCCAATGAGCAGTTCTTC. Amino acids: CASSPFSGIPNEQFF.

The chain carries TRBV3-1 (or the pseudogene TRBV3-2) and TRBJ1-5, with D unresolved. This CDR3 region has 13 residues. In germline, CDR1 is LGHDT, CDR2 YNNKEL (reference sequence). Trimming pared 1 base from V and 4 bases from J, leaving 5 bases between. CDR3 sequence reads: CASSQGRNQPQHF. For the CDR3, the DNA is TGTGCCAGCAGCCAAGGCAGAAATCAGCCCCAGCATTTT.

This chain joins TRBV6-5 and TRBJ1-3, with D possibly being TRBD1 (5 bases). CDR1 and CDR2 from the germline V gene are MNHEY and SVGAGI. CDR3 length equals 15 residues. Trimming shortened V by 2 bases and J by 7 bases, and 15 bases separated the two germline ends. CDR3 loop: CASSYDGQGGNTIYF. DNA of the CDR3: TGTGCCAGCAGTTACGATGGCCAGGGTGGGAACACCATATATTTT.

CDR3 DNA sequence: TGTGCCAGCAGCTTGGGACTAGCGGGAGCGGCAGATACGCAGTATTTT. Protein product: CASSLGLAGAADTQYF. The chain recombines TRBV7-3 with TRBJ2-3, with 14 positions matching TRBD2. CDR3 length: 16 residues. The ends lost 3 bases at V and 4 bases at J; junction bases unmatched: 3. Per the germline V gene, CDR1 is SGHTA and CDR2 is FQGTGA.

The V gene is TRBV6-6, the J gene TRBJ1-3, with 11 positions matching TRBD1. There are 16 residues in the CDR3. Germline V gives CDR1 MNHNY, CDR2 SVGAGI (reference sequence). The V gene end was trimmed by 2 bases and the J gene end by 2 bases; junction bases not matched to a gene: 2. The CDR3 protein is CASSYGQGAAGNTIYF. CDR3 bases: TGTGCCAGCAGTTACGGACAGGGGGCAGCTGGAAACACCATATATTTT.

The chain is built from TRBV5-1 and TRBJ1-2, with a weak D call TRBD1 (5 bases). V gave up 6 bases and J gave up 4 bases, with 16 bases separating them. The germline CDR1 and CDR2 sequences are SGHRS and YFSETQ. The CDR3 covers 14 residues. The CDR3 loop is CASTPGAGTYGYTF. In DNA, the CDR3 is TGCGCCAGCACCCCCGGAGCGGGGACCTATGGCTACACCTTC.

The gene calls are TRBV18 and TRBJ1-1; weak D call: TRBD1 (6 bases). CDR1 is KGHSH and CDR2 is LQKENI in the germline V gene. CDR3 length: 14 residues. V was cut by 6 bases and J by 5 bases, with 16 bases left in between. CDR3 sequence: CASSAVDSQTEAFF. In DNA, the CDR3 is TGTGCCAGCTCTGCCGTGGACAGCCAAACTGAAGCTTTCTTT.

The chain joins TRBV24-1 to TRBJ1-6; 9 bases line up with TRBD1. The CDR3 is made up of 13 amino acids. The J segment lost 7 bases and the V segment lost 8 bases, leaving 2 bases of the junction unmatched. Per the germline V gene, CDR1 is KGHDR and CDR2 is SFDVKD. The CDR3 loop reads CATIGTGNSPLHF. For the CDR3, the DNA is TGTGCCACCATTGGGACAGGGAATTCACCCCTCCACTTT.

V and J are TRBV3-1 (or the pseudogene TRBV3-2) and TRBJ1-6; TRBD1 might be the D (6 bases). V was trimmed by 3 bases and J by 8 bases, leaving 8 bases between them. The CDR3 covers 13 residues. Looked up from germline, CDR1 is LGHDT and CDR2 is YNNKEL (reference sequence). CDR3 nucleotide sequence: TGTGCCAGCAGCCACCCAGGGGATTCACCCCTCCACTTT. Translating gives CASSHPGDSPLHF.

This clone was seen a single time. This chain links TRBV4-2 with TRBJ2-4; possibly TRBD1 for D (6 bases). The CDR3 contains 15 residues. The germline V and J ends were trimmed by 1 base and 10 bases, with 17 bases remaining between them. The germline gives CDR1 LGHNA, CDR2 YNFKEQ. The DNA for the CDR3 is TGTGCCAGCAGCCAAGTAGGACAGTCGTCGTCAATTCAGTACTTC. The encoded protein is CASSQVGQSSSIQYF.

As DNA, the CDR3 is TGTGCCAGCAGCTTAACAGCGGGGGGATACAATGAGCAGTTCTTC. It specifies CASSLTAGGYNEQFF. The gene calls are TRBV7-2 and TRBJ2-1, with 9 nucleotides matching TRBD2. CDR1 SGHTA and CDR2 FQGNSA come from the germline V gene. With 2 bases clipped from V and 4 bases from J, the junction kept 3 bases outside the gene matches. The CDR3 is 15 residues long. Supplemented by reference TRBV7-2 and TRBJ2-1, the full variable domain reads GAGVSQSPSNKVTEKGKDVELRCDPISGHTALYWYRQSLGQGLEFLIYFQGNSAPDKSGLPSDRFSAERTGGSVSTLTIQRTQQEDSAVYLCASSLTAGGYNEQFFGPGTRLTVL.

This clone was seen once. The chain links TRBV5-1 to TRBJ2-7, with 14 bases identical to TRBD2. The germline gives CDR1 SGHRS, CDR2 YFSETQ. V was pared by 0 bases and J by 1 base, with 3 bases of the junction left unmatched. This CDR3 has 17 residues. CDR3 sequence: CASSLGRLAGGSYEQYF. As DNA, the CDR3 is TGCGCCAGCAGCTTGGGTAGACTAGCGGGAGGGTCCTACGAGCAGTACTTC. Full variable domain (rest looked up from reference TRBV5-1 and TRBJ2-7): KAGVTQTPRYLIKTRGQQVTLSCSPISGHRSVSWYQQTPGQGLQFLFEYFSETQRNKGNFPGRFSGRQFSNSRSEMNVSTLELGDSALYLCASSLGRLAGGSYEQYFGPGTRLTVT.

V and J are TRBV5-1 and TRBJ2-5, with 10 bases lining up with TRBD1. V gave up 7 bases and J gave up 5 bases; unmatched junction bases: 5. The CDR3 runs to 13 residues. Germline CDR1 SGHRS, CDR2 YFSETQ. The DNA of the CDR3 is TGCGCCAGCCACGGACAGGGGGGCGAGACCCAGTACTTC. Its translation is CASHGQGGETQYF.